Below, one T cell receptor beta chain is given with its context. Recruitment covered about two dozen US areas and drew participants whose ages spanned roughly 18 to 89 years. This record belongs to a study of blood T cell repertoires in COVID-19. About the study: Samples of COVID-19 (acute and convalescent) were obtained from the United States, Italy and Spain. Nucleic acid was either cDNA or gDNA, and it came from T cells, B-cell-depleted T cells, or PBMCs.

Method: immunoSEQ multiplex PCR; TCRdb's copy keeps in-frame clones and lacks some. The sample includes approximately 300,000 clones, roughly 86% of them seen just once. V dropped 2 bases and J dropped 2; count of bases not matched to a gene: 8. CDR1 GTSNPN and CDR2 SVGIG come from the germline V gene (reference sequence). The CDR3 is 15 residues long. The sequence derives from a woman aged 30 to 39 who had recovered from COVID-19. The chain combines TRBV30 with TRBJ1-2; 7 bases match TRBD1. Source material: PBMCs or T cells enriched from blood (not recorded which). The DNA for the CDR3 is TGTGCCTGGAGTCAACAGGGGACCCCGAACTATGGCTACACCTTC. This gives the protein CAWSQQGTPNYGYTF.